A selection of T cell receptor beta chains follows, all from one sample in a study of OX40 agonist ivuxolimab in advanced cancers. Sequencing was performed with immunoSEQ multiplex PCR; in TCRdb, only in-frame clones are kept and a portion is missing. The sample has about 58,000 clones; approximately 78% are singletons. Here the sequenced sample was CD4+ or CD8+ T cells sorted from blood, taken in a trial of the OX40 agonist ivuxolimab. Receptors were obtained from an adult with an advanced solid tumor such as melanoma, head and neck, liver or kidney cancer. The CDR3 runs from the conserved cysteine through the conserved F or W. A D gene is named only where the DNA matches it firmly. Not all rows give a size; the values are once, few, many and, for expanded clones, a class.

>-|TRBV1|TRBJ2-7|-
TGCACCAGCAGCCAAGGACTAACCTACGAGCAGTACTTC
CTSSQGLTYEQYF
>-|TRBV27|TRBJ1-1|-
TGTGCCAGCAGCCCGGGGTACTTGAACACTGAAGCTTTCTTT
CASSPGYLNTEAFF
>-|TRBV5-1|TRBJ2-2|-
TGCGCCAGCAGCTTGGTAGGGACCGGGGAGCTGTTTTTT
CASSLVGTGELFF
>TRBD1|TRBV6-6|TRBJ2-7|-
TGTGCCAGCAGTTTAATACAGGGGGCGTACGAGCAGTACTTC
CASSLIQGAYEQYF
>-|TRBV4-2|TRBJ2-5|-
TGTGCCAGCAGCCAATTCCGAGGGGGTATGCTCCTAGGGACCCAGTACTTC
CASSQFRGGMLLGTQYF
>TRBD2|TRBV5-4|TRBJ2-7|-
TGTGCCAGCACCCTAGCGGGGGGTCTATACGAGCAGTACTTC
CASTLAGGLYEQYF
>-|TRBV7-8|TRBJ2-5|-
TGTGCCAGCAGCTTAGACCGCACCGGGGAGACCCAGTACTTC
CASSLDRTGETQYF
>TRBD1|TRBV2|TRBJ1-2|once
TGTGCCAGCAGCGGCACAGGGGGCAACTATGGCTACACCTTC
CASSGTGGNYGYTF
>-|TRBV2|TRBJ1-4|-
TGTGCCAGCAGTATTCAGGCAGAAAATGAAAAACTGTTTTTT
CASSIQAENEKLFF
>TRBD1|TRBV11-2|TRBJ2-5|-
TGTGCCAGCAGCCCGACAGGGGCATCAGAGACCCAGTACTTC
CASSPTGASETQYF
>TRBD1|TRBV2|TRBJ2-5|-
TGTGCCAGCCAGACAGGGGTAAAGACCCAGTACTTC
CASQTGVKTQYF
>-|TRBV19|TRBJ1-5|-
TGTGCCAGTACCTTAGGGACCAGGCAGCCCCAGCATTTT
CASTLGTRQPQHF
>-|TRBV28|TRBJ2-7|-
TGTGCCAGCACCACAGATTACGAGCAGTACTTC
CASTTDYEQYF
>-|TRBV4-1|TRBJ2-2|-
TGCGCCACCGAGAAGGCCCTTACAGAGAACACCGGGGAGCTGTTTTTT
CATEKALTENTGELFF
>TRBD1|TRBV15|TRBJ2-5|-
TGTGCCACCAGCAGAGATCTGGGAACAGGGGAAGCCCAGTACTTC
CATSRDLGTGEAQYF
>-|TRBV5-4|TRBJ2-2|-
TGTGCCAGCAGCTTGTCCGGGGGCTGGAGTAAAACCGGGGAGCTGTTTTTT
CASSLSGGWSKTGELFF
>-|TRBV19|TRBJ2-1|few
TGTGCCAGTAGTATGGGCAGGGCGGCCTCCTACAATGAGCAGTTCTTC
CASSMGRAASYNEQFF
>-|TRBV4-1|TRBJ2-7|few
TGCGCCAGCAGCCTAATACAACAACCTTGGGATTCCTACGAGCAGTACTTC
CASSLIQQPWDSYEQYF
>TRBD2|TRBV5-1|TRBJ2-7|-
TGCGCCAGCAGCTTGAACGCCGGGACTAGCGGGGGGGCAGGGCAGTACTTC
CASSLNAGTSGGAGQYF
>-|TRBV5-1|TRBJ2-2|-
TGCGCCAGCAGCTTGGTGGTAACCGGGGAGCTGTTTTTT
CASSLVVTGELFF
>TRBD1|TRBV6-1|TRBJ1-1|-
TGTGCCAGCAGTGTGGACAGGGGGCTCGAGGGGGCTGAAGCTTTCTTT
CASSVDRGLEGAEAFF
>TRBD2|TRBV14|TRBJ2-3|once
TGTGCCAGCAGCAAAATAGCGGGGGGGCCGGTTGGGTCAGATACGCAGTATTTT
CASSKIAGGPVGSDTQYF
>-|TRBV4-1|TRBJ1-3|-
TGCGCCAGCAGCCCGACGACGGCTGGAAACACCATATATTTT
CASSPTTAGNTIYF
>TRBD1|TRBV11-3|TRBJ2-7|-
TGTGCCAGCAGCTTAACGCTTTCCCTAGGACAGGCTGTCTCCTACGAGCAGTACTTC
CASSLTLSLGQAVSYEQYF
>-|TRBV25-1|TRBJ2-5|-
TGTGCCAGCAGTGAATCCCAAGAGACCCAGTACTTC
CASSESQETQYF
>-|TRBV19|TRBJ2-7|-
TGTGCCAGTAGTATTGGGACGTTCTCCTACGAGCAGTACTTC
CASSIGTFSYEQYF
>-|TRBV6-5|TRBJ1-2|-
TGTGCCAGCAGTTCCTGGTTGCGAGGCTCTGGCTACACCTTC
CASSSWLRGSGYTF
>TRBD1|TRBV28|TRBJ1-4|-
TGTGCCAGCAGTTTGCGGCAGGGGGCGGGAACTAATGAAAAACTGTTTTTT
CASSLRQGAGTNEKLFF
>TRBD1|TRBV5-4|TRBJ2-1|-
TGTGCCAGCAGCCGGGACAGCAACAATGAGCAGTTCTTC
CASSRDSNNEQFF
>-|TRBV6-1|TRBJ2-4|once
TGTGCCAGCAGTGATGGGGCAATCTTGAAAAACATTCAGTACTTC
CASSDGAILKNIQYF
>-|TRBV4-2|TRBJ2-7|-
TGTGCCAGCAGCCAAGAAATAAGTTCCTACGAGCAGTACTTC
CASSQEISSYEQYF
>TRBD1|TRBV7-9|TRBJ2-7|-
TGTGCCAGCAGTATAGCCGGGGGACAGGATGAGCAGTACTTC
CASSIAGGQDEQYF
>TRBD1|TRBV29-1|TRBJ2-7|-
TGCAGCGTTGAAGCCGCCGGGACAGGGGCCTACGAGCAGTACTTC
CSVEAAGTGAYEQYF
>-|TRBV28|TRBJ1-6|-
TGTGCCAGCACCCCGGGAGGGGTTAATTCACCCCTCCACTTT
CASTPGGVNSPLHF
>-|TRBV28|TRBJ2-7|few
TGTGCCAGCAGCTTTGCCCCCCCGGGCTCCTACGAGCAGTACTTC
CASSFAPPGSYEQYF
>-|TRBV29-1|TRBJ1-2|once
TGCAGCGTTGATAGGGGGGGAGGAGGAAACTATGGCTACACCTTC
CSVDRGGGGNYGYTF
>TRBD2|TRBV9|TRBJ2-1|-
TGTGCCAGCAGCCAACTAGCGGGGAGTCTCTCCTACAATGAGCAGTTCTTC
CASSQLAGSLSYNEQFF
>-|TRBV19|TRBJ1-5|-
TGTGCCAGTAGTATAGATGGGACTTCCGAGCAGCCCCAGCATTTT
CASSIDGTSEQPQHF
>TRBD1|TRBV5-5|TRBJ2-7|-
TGTGCCAGCAGCTTTCCAGGGGGCAGCGAGCAGTACTTC
CASSFPGGSEQYF
>-|TRBV6-6|TRBJ2-7|-
TGTGCCAGCAGTCCTCTAGGCGGGCCTCTGGGGTACGAGCAGTACTTC
CASSPLGGPLGYEQYF
>-|TRBV5-6|TRBJ1-5|-
TGTGCCAGCAGCCGGAGGGCAAATCAGCCCCAGCATTTT
CASSRRANQPQHF
>TRBD1|TRBV5-5|TRBJ1-5|-
TGTGCCAGCAGCCTAGGGACAGGGGGTCATAGCAATCAGCCCCAGCATTTT
CASSLGTGGHSNQPQHF
>-|TRBV2|TRBJ2-5|once
TGTGCCAGCACGGTGCTGGTGACAGAGACCCAGTACTTC
CASTVLVTETQYF
>-|TRBV5-4|TRBJ1-2|-
TGTGCCAGCAGTTCCGGAGGTCCGGCGAACTATGGCTACACCTTC
CASSSGGPANYGYTF
>-|TRBV14|TRBJ1-2|-
TGTGCCAGCAGCCCCGGGGGCGGCTCCTATGGCTACACCTTC
CASSPGGGSYGYTF
>TRBD1|TRBV9|TRBJ1-6|-
TGTGCCAGCAGCGGGACGACAGGGTCCGGGAATTCACCCCTCCACTTT
CASSGTTGSGNSPLHF
>-|TRBV11-3|TRBJ2-2|once
TGTGCCAGCAGCTTAGTTGTCTCCTGGGGGCCGGTCGGCGGGGAGCTGTTTTTT
CASSLVVSWGPVGGELFF
>-|TRBV5-1|TRBJ2-7|-
TGCGCCAGCAGCTTCGATGGAAGCCGCTACGAGCAGTACTTC
CASSFDGSRYEQYF
>TRBD1|TRBV27|TRBJ1-2|once
TGTGCCAGCAGGACAGGGGACCCCTATGGCTACACCTTC
CASRTGDPYGYTF
>-|TRBV5-1|TRBJ1-1|-
TGCGCCAGCAGCCCATGGGACGGAACAAACACTGAAGCTTTCTTT
CASSPWDGTNTEAFF
>TRBD2|TRBV6-5|TRBJ2-7|-
TGTGCCAGCAGTTCCCTTTCGGGGGGGGTCTACGAGCAGTACTTC
CASSSLSGGVYEQYF
>-|TRBV5-4|TRBJ1-1|few
TGTGCCAGCAGCTTTTCGACCGGGAACACTGAAGCTTTCTTT
CASSFSTGNTEAFF
>-|TRBV6-4|TRBJ2-7|-
TGTGCCAGCAGTGCACCCCCCTCCTACGAGCAGTACTTC
CASSAPPSYEQYF
>TRBD2|TRBV5-6|TRBJ2-3|-
TGTGCCAGCAGCTCCCCGGGGGGGACAGATACGCAGTATTTT
CASSSPGGTDTQYF
>TRBD1|TRBV5-1|TRBJ2-1|once
TGCGCCAGCAGACTGAGGGGGCGAGCGGATTACAATGAGCAGTTCTTC
CASRLRGRADYNEQFF
>-|TRBV28|TRBJ1-5|-
TGTGCCAGCTTTCGGTGGGGGGAGGAACAGCCCCAGCATTTT
CASFRWGEEQPQHF
>TRBD1|TRBV5-1|TRBJ1-6|-
TGCGCCAGCACCGTGGACAGGGGCATGGGTTCACCCCTCCACTTT
CASTVDRGMGSPLHF
>-|TRBV7-8|TRBJ1-1|-
TGTGCCAGCAGCTTAGTACACACTCCAATGGTCACTGAAGCTTTCTTT
CASSLVHTPMVTEAFF
>-|TRBV29-1|TRBJ2-1|-
TGCAGCGTTGAAGGTGTTGGGTACAATGAGCAGTTCTTC
CSVEGVGYNEQFF
>-|TRBV6-1|TRBJ2-3|-
TGTGCCAGCAGTGATAGGCGCACAGATACGCAGTATTTT
CASSDRRTDTQYF